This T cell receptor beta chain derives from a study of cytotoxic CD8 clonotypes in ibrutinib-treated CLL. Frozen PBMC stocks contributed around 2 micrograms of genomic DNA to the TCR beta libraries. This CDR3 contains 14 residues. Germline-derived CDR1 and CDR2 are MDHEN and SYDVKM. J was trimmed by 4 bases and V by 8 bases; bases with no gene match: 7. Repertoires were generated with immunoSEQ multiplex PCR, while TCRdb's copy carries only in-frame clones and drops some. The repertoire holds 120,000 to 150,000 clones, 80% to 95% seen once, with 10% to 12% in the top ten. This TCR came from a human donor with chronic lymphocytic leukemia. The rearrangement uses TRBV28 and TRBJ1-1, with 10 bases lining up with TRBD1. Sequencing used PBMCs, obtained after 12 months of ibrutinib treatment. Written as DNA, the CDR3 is TGTGCCAGCGCGACAGGGGGCGCGGGCACTGAAGCTTTCTTT. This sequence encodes CASATGGAGTEAFF. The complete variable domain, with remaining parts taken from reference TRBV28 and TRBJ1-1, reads DVKVTQSSRYLVKRTGEKVFLECVQDMDHENMFWYRQDPGLGLRLIYFSYDVKMKEKGDIPEGYSVSREKKERFSLILESASTNQTSMYLCASATGGAGTEAFFGQGTRLTVV.